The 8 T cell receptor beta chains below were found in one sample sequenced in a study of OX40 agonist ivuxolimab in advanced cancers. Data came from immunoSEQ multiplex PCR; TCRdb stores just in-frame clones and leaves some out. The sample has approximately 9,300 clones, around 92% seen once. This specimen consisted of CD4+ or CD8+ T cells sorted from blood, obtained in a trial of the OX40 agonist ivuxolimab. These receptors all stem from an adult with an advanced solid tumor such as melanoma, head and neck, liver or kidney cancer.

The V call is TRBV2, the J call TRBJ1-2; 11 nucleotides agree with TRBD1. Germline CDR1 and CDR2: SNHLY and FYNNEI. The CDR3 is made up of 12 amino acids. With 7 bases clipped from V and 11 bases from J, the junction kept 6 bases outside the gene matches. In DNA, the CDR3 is TGTGCCAGCACTAGAGGGACAGGGGGGTACACCTTC. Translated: CASTRGTGGYTF.

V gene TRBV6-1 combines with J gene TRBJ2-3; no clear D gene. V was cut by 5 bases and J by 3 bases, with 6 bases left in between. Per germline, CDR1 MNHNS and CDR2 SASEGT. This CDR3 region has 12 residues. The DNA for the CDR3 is TGTGCCAGCAGTACACAGACAGATACGCAGTATTTT. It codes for CASSTQTDTQYF.

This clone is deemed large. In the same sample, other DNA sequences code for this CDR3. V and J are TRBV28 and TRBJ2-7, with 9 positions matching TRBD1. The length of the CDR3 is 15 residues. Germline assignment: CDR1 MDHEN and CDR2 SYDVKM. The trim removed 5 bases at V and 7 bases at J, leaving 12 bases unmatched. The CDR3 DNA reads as TGTGCCAGCAGTCTGCCGGGACAGGGAAGAGGGGAGCAGTACTTC. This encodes CASSLPGQGRGEQYF.

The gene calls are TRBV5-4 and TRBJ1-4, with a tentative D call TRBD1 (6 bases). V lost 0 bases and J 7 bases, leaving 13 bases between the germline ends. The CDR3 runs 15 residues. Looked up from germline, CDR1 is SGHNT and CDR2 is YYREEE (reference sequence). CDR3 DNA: TGTGCCAGCAGCTTGGATGGCAGGGGAGGTGAAAAACTGTTTTTT. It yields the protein CASSLDGRGGEKLFF.

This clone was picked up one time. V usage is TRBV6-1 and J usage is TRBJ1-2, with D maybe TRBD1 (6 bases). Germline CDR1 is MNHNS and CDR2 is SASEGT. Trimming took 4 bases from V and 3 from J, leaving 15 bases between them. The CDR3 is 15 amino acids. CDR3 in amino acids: CASSVGDIGDYGYTF. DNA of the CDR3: TGTGCCAGCAGTGTGGGGGACATCGGGGACTATGGCTACACCTTC.

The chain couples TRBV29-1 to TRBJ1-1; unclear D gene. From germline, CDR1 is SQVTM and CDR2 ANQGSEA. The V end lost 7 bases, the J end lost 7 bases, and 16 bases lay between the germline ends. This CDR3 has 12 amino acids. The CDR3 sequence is CSGLRSPGEAFF. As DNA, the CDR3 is TGCAGCGGCTTAAGATCTCCCGGTGAAGCTTTCTTT.

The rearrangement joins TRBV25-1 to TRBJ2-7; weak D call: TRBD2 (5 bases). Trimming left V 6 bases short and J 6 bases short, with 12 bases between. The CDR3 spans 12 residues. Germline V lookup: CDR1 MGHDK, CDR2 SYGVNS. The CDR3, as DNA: TGTGCCAGCAGGGACTTTTGGTCCGAGCAGTACTTC. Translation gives CASRDFWSEQYF.

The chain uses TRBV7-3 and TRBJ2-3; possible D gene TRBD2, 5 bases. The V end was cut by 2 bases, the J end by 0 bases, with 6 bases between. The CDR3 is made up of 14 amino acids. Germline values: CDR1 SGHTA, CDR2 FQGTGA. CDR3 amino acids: CASSLEGSTDTQYF. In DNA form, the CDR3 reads TGTGCCAGCAGCTTAGAGGGTAGCACAGATACGCAGTATTTT.